These T cell receptor beta chains were read from a single sample in a study of blood T cells in healthy people across ages. Via MiXCR, TCRdb re-called the 5' RACE reads, giving one row per CDR3 protein. The sample consists of 850,000 to 1,000,000 distinct CDR3 sequences, roughly 51% of them appearing once. The sequencing input was blood. The source is an older woman in good health. CDR3s include the opening cysteine and the closing phenylalanine or tryptophan. D genes are given only for firm matches. Rows may omit the clone size; those that give it use once, few, many or a size class.

TRBJ2-7	.	TRBV10-3	.	CAISRTVNSYEQYF	TGTGCCATCAGCAGGACAGTAAACTCCTACGAGCAGTACTTC
TRBJ1-6	.	TRBV4-2	.	CASSLSGVRDSPLHF	TGTGCCAGCAGCCTAAGTGGGGTTCGGGATTCACCCCTCCACTTT
TRBJ2-5	.	TRBV13	.	CASSQKTGKETQYF	TGTGCCAGCAGCCAGAAAACAGGGAAAGAGACCCAGTACTTC
TRBJ2-5	.	TRBV24-1	.	CATSERTNLQETQYF	TGTGCCACCAGTGAGAGAACCAACCTCCAAGAGACCCAGTACTTC
TRBJ2-3	few	TRBV10-1	.	CASSESSDTQYF	TGCGCCAGCAGTGAGTCTTCGGATACGCAGTATTTT
TRBJ2-1	few	TRBV10-3	TRBD2	CATNSGSGNEQFF	TGTGCCACCAATAGCGGGAGTGGTAATGAGCAGTTCTTC
TRBJ2-7	.	TRBV14	.	CASSQEIGATYEQYF	TGTGCCAGCAGCCAAGAGATAGGGGCTACCTACGAGCAGTACTTC
TRBJ2-7	.	TRBV6-5	TRBD2	CASSSTSGRASGYEQYF	TGTGCCAGCAGTTCTACTAGCGGGAGGGCCTCGGGCTACGAGCAGTACTTC
TRBJ2-7	.	TRBV7-9	.	CASSFHRSGAYEQYF	TGTGCCAGCAGCTTTCATCGGTCGGGGGCCTACGAGCAGTACTTC
TRBJ2-6	once	TRBV7-9	.	CASSFESLLRSGANVLTF	TGTGCCAGCAGCTTCGAGTCCCTGTTACGCTCTGGGGCCAACGTCCTGACTTTC
TRBJ2-7	many	TRBV7-6	.	CASSHRGPYEQYF	TGTGCCAGCAGCCACAGAGGGCCCTACGAGCAGTACTTC
TRBJ1-1	.	TRBV28	TRBD1	CASSFDRVGKWRTEAFF	TGTGCCAGCAGTTTCGACAGGGTGGGGAAATGGAGGACTGAAGCTTTCTTT
TRBJ1-5	few	TRBV4-2	TRBD1	CASSHGTGGAGSNQPQHF	TGTGCCAGCAGCCACGGGACAGGGGGCGCAGGTAGCAATCAGCCCCAGCATTTT
TRBJ1-1	.	TRBV2	.	CASNFKENTEAFF	TGTGCCAGCAATTTCAAGGAGAACACTGAAGCTTTCTTT
TRBJ2-4	few	TRBV7-2	.	CASSLGSQLAKNIQYF	TGTGCCAGCAGCTTAGGGAGTCAGTTAGCCAAAAACATTCAGTACTTC
TRBJ1-1	few	TRBV12-3/TRBV12-4	.	CASTGTNMNTEAFF	TGTGCCAGCACCGGGACAAACATGAACACTGAAGCTTTCTTT
TRBJ2-7	many	TRBV7-2	TRBD2	CASSLAAVGSGRSNEQYF	TGTGCCAGCAGCTTAGCCGCGGTCGGAAGCGGGAGATCCAACGAGCAGTACTTC
TRBJ1-2	.	TRBV9	.	CASSAAGRYGCTF	TGTGCCAGCAGCGCCGCCGGCCGCTATGGCTGCACCTTC
TRBJ1-2	.	TRBV29-1	.	CSVRPAADYSGYTF	TGCAGCGTACGCCCAGCGGCAGACTATAGTGGCTACACCTTC
TRBJ1-5	.	TRBV18	.	CASSVLVGDGGQPQHF	TGTGCCAGCTCAGTCCTCGTGGGGGATGGCGGTCAGCCCCAGCATTTT
TRBJ2-3	few	TRBV6-5	TRBD2	CASSGRASTDTQYF	TGTGCCAGCAGTGGGAGGGCTAGCACAGATACGCAGTATTTT
TRBJ2-7	few	TRBV7-2	TRBD2	CASSLALAGGIGYEQYF	TGTGCCAGCAGCTTAGCACTAGCGGGAGGAATAGGCTACGAGCAGTACTTC
TRBJ2-7	.	TRBV6-1	TRBD1	CASSEGGPGTGGPFYEQYF	TGTGCCAGCAGTGAAGGGGGCCCCGGGACAGGGGGGCCATTCTACGAGCAGTACTTC
TRBJ2-1	.	TRBV18	.	CASSPRGRADYNEQFF	TGTGCCAGCTCACCGCGTGGACGAGCGGACTACAATGAGCAGTTCTTC
TRBJ2-1	once	TRBV7-8	.	CASSLGLAQDEQFF	TGTGCCAGCAGCTTGGGGCTAGCGCAAGACGAGCAGTTCTTC
TRBJ2-1	few	TRBV12-3/TRBV12-4	TRBD2	CASSPWNLLAATNEQFF	TGTGCCAGCAGTCCCTGGAACTTACTAGCGGCTACCAATGAGCAGTTCTTC